What follows are 21 T cell receptor beta chains derived from one specimen sequenced in a study of cytomegalovirus exposure and HLA in healthy donors. The study ran its PCR with 60 Vbeta and 13 Jbeta primers. TCRdb's table, derived via immunoSEQ multiplex PCR, lists solely in-frame clones and lacks some. The repertoire has about 73,000 clones, about 75% of them found once; the top ten carry around 11%. The sample comprised PBMCs. The receptors shown here come from a man between 65 and 79 years old in good health and CMV-seronegative.

The rearrangement links TRBV6-5 to TRBJ1-1; TRBD1 matches at 10 bases. Germline loops: CDR1 MNHEY, CDR2 SVGAGI. This CDR3 is 14 amino acids long. V lost 6 bases and J lost 3; bases outside the gene matches: 4. The CDR3 coding sequence is TGTGCCAGCAGCGACAGGGGGCGATACACTGAAGCTTTCTTT. Amino acid sequence: CASSDRGRYTEAFF.

This clone was counted only a few times. The chain recombines TRBV5-1 with TRBJ1-4; D may be TRBD1 (6 bases). V was trimmed by 5 bases and J by 2 bases, leaving 19 bases between them. Germline lookup yields CDR1 SGHRS and CDR2 YFSETQ. The CDR3 runs 17 residues. The CDR3 nucleotides read TGCGCCAGCAGTTTTCGTATCCCGGGACATACTAATGAAAAACTGTTTTTT. Encoded protein: CASSFRIPGHTNEKLFF.

The chain employs TRBV9 and TRBJ2-2; weak D call: TRBD2 (7 bases). V shed 3 bases and J shed 0 bases, with 12 bases lying between them. Germline values: CDR1 SGDLS, CDR2 YYNGEE. The CDR3 has 16 amino acids. The DNA for the CDR3 is TGTGCCAGCAGCGGAAAAGGGGGGGCGAACACCGGGGAGCTGTTTTTT. This encodes CASSGKGGANTGELFF.

This chain uses TRBV6-5 with TRBJ1-1, with a possible D match to TRBD1 (5 bases). The germline V and J ends were trimmed by 2 bases and 0 bases, with 7 bases remaining between them. Germline V gene sequence: CDR1 MNHEY, CDR2 SVGAGI. The CDR3 totals 14 residues. The CDR3 DNA reads as TGTGCCAGCAGTTACGACAGAATGAACACTGAAGCTTTCTTT. Encoded protein: CASSYDRMNTEAFF.

This clone has a single count. The rearrangement joins TRBV5-7 to TRBJ1-5; D might be TRBD1 (5 bases). TRBV5-7 carries the ORF label, with uncertain function. V was cut by 4 bases and J by 0 bases, with 14 bases left in between. This CDR3 region has 16 residues. The CDR3 loop is CASSGDGGCSNQPQHF. In DNA form, the CDR3 reads TGTGCCAGCAGCGGAGATGGGGGGTGTAGCAATCAGCCCCAGCATTTT.

The chain carries TRBV5-5 and TRBJ2-3, with TRBD2 matching over 7 bases. Trimming at V came to 4 bases and at J to 6 bases, leaving 5 bases not matched to a gene. This CDR3 spans 13 amino acids. Germline loops: CDR1 SGHKS, CDR2 YYEKEE (reference sequence). CDR3 region: CASSLGLVDTQYF. CDR3 sequence (DNA): TGTGCCAGCAGCCTAGGACTAGTTGATACGCAGTATTTT.

The rearrangement joins TRBV10-1 to TRBJ2-3; TRBD1 might be the D (5 bases). The ends were cut back, 10 bases at V and 9 bases at J, with 20 bases in the middle. Germline V gene sequence: CDR1 WNHNN, CDR2 SYGVQD (reference sequence). The CDR3 has 13 amino acids. The DNA of the CDR3 is TGCGCCACCCAAGACAGCCAAGGGTGGACGCAGTATTTT. This codes for CATQDSQGWTQYF.

Only a few counts were recorded for this clone. The chain is built from TRBV30 and TRBJ2-2, with 7 nucleotides matching TRBD1. CDR1 and CDR2 from the germline V gene are GTSNPN and SVGIG (reference sequence). The CDR3 has 11 residues. The V segment lost 4 bases and the J segment 16 bases; nucleotides outside the gene matches: 9. This chain's CDR3 is CAWTRQGGQFF. CDR3 coding DNA: TGTGCCTGGACCCGACAGGGCGGGCAGTTTTTT.

This clone was observed a few times. The chain is built from TRBV7-2 and TRBJ1-3; 9 nucleotides line up with TRBD1. The CDR3 covers 14 residues. V gave up 3 bases and J gave up 7 bases; unmatched junction bases: 4. Germline assignment: CDR1 SGHTA and CDR2 FQGNSA. CDR3 sequence: CASSLDRGRNTIYF. The CDR3 DNA reads as TGTGCCAGCAGCTTGGACAGGGGCCGGAACACCATATATTTT. The whole variable domain, remainder taken from reference TRBV7-2 and TRBJ1-3, is GAGVSQSPSNKVTEKGKDVELRCDPISGHTALYWYRQSLGQGLEFLIYFQGNSAPDKSGLPSDRFSAERTGGSVSTLTIQRTQQEDSAVYLCASSLDRGRNTIYFGEGSWLTVV.

V usage is TRBV6-5 and J usage is TRBJ1-1, with a tentative D call TRBD1 (6 bases). Between the trimmed V and J ends, which lost 5 bases and 0 bases, there was a span of 13 bases. The CDR3 is 15 amino acids. Germline V lookup: CDR1 MNHEY, CDR2 SVGAGI. In DNA, the CDR3 is TGTGCCAGCAGTCGTTACAGGGCGGTGAACACTGAAGCTTTCTTT. Its translation is CASSRYRAVNTEAFF.

Details on this clone: The missing conserved phenylalanine or tryptophan at the end of this CDR3 makes a read error likely. The limits of the CDR3 on the DNA are not certain, so only TCRdb's listed CDR3 is given. The chain recombines TRBV28 with TRBJ1-5; the DNA was not used to check the table's D call, TRBD1. Germline loops: CDR1 MDHEN, CDR2 SYDVKM. The CDR3 length is 14 residues, termini included. The CDR3 reads CASSLGQIRQPRHL.

The V call is TRBV7-2, the J call TRBJ2-3, with TRBD1 as a possible D gene (6 bases). CDR1 SGHTA and CDR2 FQGNSA come from the germline V gene. The CDR3 spans 16 residues. With 5 bases removed from V and 1 base from J, the gap between germline ends came to 16 bases. This chain's CDR3 is CASSRYPTGGTDTQYF. The CDR3 DNA follows: TGTGCCAGCAGCCGTTACCCGACAGGCGGCACAGATACGCAGTATTTT.

The chain has TRBV4-1 and TRBJ2-1; TRBD2 aligns across 7 bases. V was pared by 2 bases and J by 7 bases, with 11 bases of the junction left unmatched. Germline V CDR1 and CDR2: MGHRA, YSYEKL. The CDR3 extends over 16 amino acids. The CDR3 is CASSQLGGRAANEQFF. Here the CDR3 DNA reads TGCGCCAGCAGCCAACTTGGCGGGAGAGCCGCAAATGAGCAGTTCTTC.

The V and J genes are TRBV30 and TRBJ2-3, with no clear D. CDR1 GTSNPN and CDR2 SVGIG come from the germline V gene (reference sequence). There are 11 residues in the CDR3. With 4 bases removed from V and 4 bases from J, the gap between germline ends came to 6 bases. CDR3 sequence (DNA): TGTGCCTGGACCAATTCAGATACGCAGTATTTT. Its translation is CAWTNSDTQYF.

The rearrangement uses TRBV6-5 and TRBJ2-7; D call uncertain. Germline CDR1 is MNHEY and CDR2 is SVGAGI. The CDR3 extends over 12 amino acids. V was shortened by 6 bases and J by 6 bases, with 12 bases between the two germline ends. The CDR3 region is CASRTVLSEQYF. In DNA, the CDR3 is TGTGCCAGCAGAACGGTCCTCTCCGAGCAGTACTTC.

The chain links TRBV9 to TRBJ2-7; D might be TRBD2 (6 bases). Trimming took 4 bases from V and 7 from J, leaving 24 bases between them. CDR3 length equals 16 residues. Germline lookup yields CDR1 SGDLS and CDR2 YYNGEE. CDR3 nucleotide sequence: TGTGCCAGCAGCTCAGGCTTGGTGGGGGGTGGTGAGGAGCAGTACTTC. Translation gives CASSSGLVGGGEEQYF. Looking up the rest from reference TRBV9 and TRBJ2-7 gives the full variable domain: DSGVTQTPKHLITATGQRVTLRCSPRSGDLSVYWYQQSLDQGLQFLIQYYNGEERAKGNILERFSAQQFPDLHSELNLSSLELGDSALYFCASSSGLVGGGEEQYFGPGTRLTVT.

The chain carries TRBV19 and TRBJ1-2, with 8 bases aligning to TRBD1. Germline V gene data show CDR1 as LNHDA and CDR2 as SQIVND (reference sequence). The CDR3 covers 14 residues. J gave up 3 bases and V 8 bases, and 8 bases lay outside the gene matches. The CDR3 is CASGDRWGYYGYTF. The CDR3 coding sequence is TGTGCCAGTGGGGACAGGTGGGGGTACTATGGCTACACCTTC.

CDR3 sequence (DNA): TGTGCCAGTAGTATCGGGACAGACTACAATGAGCAGTTCTTC. It is translated as CASSIGTDYNEQFF. The chain employs TRBV19 and TRBJ2-1; TRBD1 aligns across 7 bases. J gave up 3 bases and V 3 bases, and 2 bases lay outside the gene matches. This CDR3 has 14 residues. CDR1 is LNHDA, CDR2 SQIVND, per germline (reference sequence).

This clone was seen only a few times. The chain joins TRBV10-1 to TRBJ2-6, with D hard to call. Trimming pared 4 bases from V and 0 bases from J, leaving 16 bases between. Germline-derived CDR1 and CDR2 are WNHNN and SYGVQD (reference sequence). The CDR3 is 18 amino acids. CDR3: CASSGTVGDHSGANVLTF. DNA of the CDR3: TGCGCCAGCAGTGGAACCGTAGGAGACCACTCTGGGGCCAACGTCCTGACTTTC.

The count of this clone is one. The chain has TRBV4-3 and TRBJ2-5; TRBD2 is a possible D gene (5 bases). CDR1 LGHNA and CDR2 YSLEER come from the germline V gene. This CDR3 comprises 14 residues. Trimming removed 3 bases from V and 8 bases from J, with 16 bases in between. The DNA for the CDR3 is TGCGCCAGCAGCCAGATCCGGCAGGCGGGTACCCAGTACTTC. Protein sequence: CASSQIRQAGTQYF.

The chain is built from TRBV20-1 and TRBJ1-1; no clear D. The CDR3 extends over 11 amino acids. Trimming cost V 8 bases and J 0 bases, with 7 bases left between them. Germline lookup yields CDR1 DFQATT and CDR2 SNEGSKA (reference sequence). The DNA of the CDR3 is TGCAGTTCCAGAATGAACACTGAAGCTTTCTTT. This gives the protein CSSRMNTEAFF.